Below, 16 T cell receptor beta chains from the same sample are listed, as sequenced in a study of T cell changes during pregnancy in multiple sclerosis. Data came from immunoSEQ multiplex PCR; TCRdb stores just in-frame clones and leaves some out. The table lists over 40,000 clones, 88% of them singletons. The specimen was peripheral blood, collected in the first trimester of pregnancy. The source is a female donor in good health, enrolled as a control in a pregnancy study.

The chain uses TRBV2 and TRBJ1-5; D is undetermined. CDR3 length: 13 amino acids. Germline V gene sequence: CDR1 SNHLY, CDR2 FYNNEI. The V gene lost 6 bases and the J gene lost 3 bases, with 9 bases spanning the gap. The DNA for the CDR3 is TGTGCCAGCAGGTACAGTAACAATCAGCCCCAGCATTTT. This gives the protein CASRYSNNQPQHF.

This clone was seen a handful of times. The chain uses TRBV28 and TRBJ1-5; perhaps TRBD1 as D (5 bases). The CDR3 runs 14 residues. Germline V gene lookup returns CDR1 MDHEN and CDR2 SYDVKM. With 8 bases removed from V and 7 bases from J, the gap between germline ends came to 18 bases. CDR3 residues: CASGLGVVGQPQHF. DNA of the CDR3: TGTGCCAGCGGCTTAGGGGTGGTTGGGCAGCCCCAGCATTTT.

This sequence joins TRBV11-2 and TRBJ1-2; D may be TRBD1 (5 bases). Germline V gene sequence: CDR1 SGHAT, CDR2 FQNNGV. The V end lost 2 bases, the J end lost 7 bases, and 11 bases lay between the germline ends. The CDR3 sequence is 13 residues long. For the CDR3, the DNA is TGTGCCAGCAGCTTATACGGGGGACGTGGCTACACCTTC. It encodes CASSLYGGRGYTF.

This clone occurred once. The chain links TRBV27 to TRBJ1-5, with 9 bases identical to TRBD1. V lost 6 bases, J lost 2 bases, and 2 bases stayed unmatched. The CDR3 runs to 14 residues. Germline assignment: CDR1 MNHEY and CDR2 SMNVEV (reference sequence). CDR3: CASSRDRGNQPQHF. CDR3 nucleotide sequence: TGTGCCAGCAGCCGGGACAGGGGCAATCAGCCCCAGCATTTT.

This clone was picked up a small number of times. The V gene is TRBV19, the J gene TRBJ1-6, with D uncertain. Trimming took 6 bases from V and 14 from J, leaving 23 bases between them. Germline CDR1 LNHDA, CDR2 SQIVND (reference sequence). This CDR3 contains 15 residues. The CDR3 nucleotides read TGTGCCAGTAGCAGTACCGGGAACCTGGGGTCGACCCTCCACTTT. Translating gives CASSSTGNLGSTLHF. Complete variable domain (other parts from reference TRBV19 and TRBJ1-6): DGGITQSPKYLFRKEGQNVTLSCEQNLNHDAMYWYRQDPGQGLRLIYYSQIVNDFQKGDIAEGYSVSREKKESFPLTVTSAQKNPTAFYLCASSSTGNLGSTLHFGNGTRLTVT.

The chain combines TRBV18 with TRBJ2-7; D is possibly TRBD1 (6 bases). The CDR3 spans 14 residues. Trimming removed 3 bases at V and 1 base at J, with 10 bases between. Germline CDR1 and CDR2: KGHSH and LQKENI. CDR3 residues: CASSPAQGSYEQYF. Here the CDR3 DNA reads TGTGCCAGCTCACCCGCACAGGGATCCTACGAGCAGTACTTC.

The chain joins TRBV19 to TRBJ1-6; D is unresolved. Germline-derived CDR1 and CDR2 are LNHDA and SQIVND (reference sequence). This CDR3 is built from 16 residues. V lost 4 bases and J lost 0, with 10 bases in between. CDR3 sequence reads: CASSSTWSSYNSPLHF. DNA for the CDR3: TGTGCCAGTAGTAGCACTTGGAGCTCCTATAATTCACCCCTCCACTTT.

The chain carries TRBV28 and TRBJ2-5; possible D gene TRBD2, 5 bases. CDR1 MDHEN and CDR2 SYDVKM come from the germline V gene. V lost 6 bases and J 5 bases, leaving 13 bases between the germline ends. The CDR3 covers 13 residues. The CDR3 region is CASRDHQRETQYF. The DNA for the CDR3 is TGTGCCAGCAGGGACCATCAGCGGGAGACCCAGTACTTC.

This chain uses TRBV28 with TRBJ2-5; D gene unclear. The ends were cut back, 6 bases at V and 5 bases at J, with 16 bases in the middle. The CDR3 length is 14 residues. Germline V gene lookup returns CDR1 MDHEN and CDR2 SYDVKM. The CDR3: CASRPRRSEETQYF. The CDR3 nucleotides read TGTGCCAGCAGACCGAGACGGTCGGAGGAGACCCAGTACTTC. Full variable domain (remainder filled in from reference TRBV28 and TRBJ2-5): DVKVTQSSRYLVKRTGEKVFLECVQDMDHENMFWYRQDPGLGLRLIYFSYDVKMKEKGDIPEGYSVSREKKERFSLILESASTNQTSMYLCASRPRRSEETQYFGPGTRLLVL.

V and J are TRBV9 and TRBJ1-4; a possible D gene is TRBD1 (6 bases). This CDR3 contains 15 residues. The V gene's germline CDR1 is SGDLS and CDR2 YYNGEE. V lost 0 bases and J lost 6, with 12 bases in between. CDR3 DNA: TGTGCCAGCAGCGTAGGCCCAGGGGTGGATGAAAAACTGTTTTTT. It yields the protein CASSVGPGVDEKLFF.

The chain joins TRBV5-4 to TRBJ2-5; tentatively, D is TRBD2 (6 bases). The germline CDR1 and CDR2 sequences are SGHNT and YYREEE (reference sequence). This CDR3 has 13 amino acids. Deletions cut 0 bases from V and 6 bases from J, with 9 bases between. CDR3 sequence: CASSLERAQTQYF. The CDR3 DNA reads TGTGCCAGCAGCTTGGAGCGGGCCCAGACCCAGTACTTC.

The V call is TRBV11-2, the J call TRBJ2-7, with 13 nucleotides matching TRBD2. The J segment lost 7 bases and the V segment lost 4 bases, leaving 4 bases of the junction unmatched. The CDR3 runs 14 residues. Germline V gene lookup returns CDR1 SGHAT and CDR2 FQNNGV. CDR3 nucleotides: TGTGCCAGCAGCTCTACTAGCGGGGGGGCTGAGCAGTACTTC. It yields the protein CASSSTSGGAEQYF.

A single count supports this clone. The V and J genes are TRBV5-1 and TRBJ2-3, with a weak D call TRBD2 (6 bases). The CDR3 is made up of 14 amino acids. The ends were cut back, 4 bases at V and 4 bases at J, with 13 bases in the middle. CDR1 and CDR2 (germline): SGHRS, YFSETQ. The DNA of the CDR3 is TGCGCCAGCAGCCCGGGCGGAGGGGCAGATACGCAGTATTTT. It translates to CASSPGGGADTQYF. The variable domain in full, completed from reference TRBV5-1 and TRBJ2-3, reads KAGVTQTPRYLIKTRGQQVTLSCSPISGHRSVSWYQQTPGQGLQFLFEYFSETQRNKGNFPGRFSGRQFSNSRSEMNVSTLELGDSALYLCASSPGGGADTQYFGPGTRLTVL.

Notes on this clone: The junction differs from germline at one of its ends, possibly a read error. The chain carries TRBV15 and TRBJ2-7; TRBD1 agrees at 8 bases. This CDR3 region has 15 residues. The germline CDR1 and CDR2 sequences are LNHNV and YYDKDF (reference sequence). The CDR3 DNA sequence: TGTGCCACCAGCAGAAGGACAGGGAGATCCTCCGAGCAGTACTTC. As protein: CATSRRTGRSSEQYF.

This chain links TRBV7-8 with TRBJ1-5; TRBD1 might be the D (6 bases). CDR1 is SGHVS and CDR2 is FQNEAQ in the germline V gene. The CDR3 contains 14 residues. V was cut by 4 bases and J by 6 bases, with 13 bases left in between. The CDR3 region has the DNA TGTGCCAGCAGCTCCCCAGGGGCGGCTCAGCCCCAGCATTTT. Translation gives CASSSPGAAQPQHF.

The chain recombines TRBV4-2 with TRBJ2-1; 9 positions match TRBD2. V dropped 0 bases and J dropped 4; count of bases not matched to a gene: 7. The CDR3 loop spans 17 amino acids. CDR1 is LGHNA and CDR2 is YNFKEQ in the germline V gene. DNA of the CDR3: TGTGCCAGCAGCCAAGAAGGGGCAGCGGGGGGTTACAATGAGCAGTTCTTC. It codes for CASSQEGAAGGYNEQFF.